In its sample, the clone carrying this T cell receptor beta chain was seen a few times. The data were taken from a study of pediatric ulcerative colitis. The assay was immunoSEQ multiplex PCR, and TCRdb's table has in-frame clones only and misses some. The repertoire holds about 64,000 clones, roughly 90% seen once, with nearly 3.5% in the top ten. V lost 5 bases, J lost 8 bases, and 9 bases stayed unmatched. Germline CDR1 and CDR2: SEHNR and FQNEAQ (reference sequence). The CDR3 has 14 residues. The chain links TRBV7-9 to TRBJ1-3; 7 bases agree with TRBD1. Sequences were obtained from blood. The source is a boy between 10 and 17 years old with severe ulcerative colitis. The DNA of the CDR3 is TGTGCCAGCAGCCCCACAACAGGGGACGACACCATATATTTT. Protein sequence: CASSPTTGDDTIYF.